This is a list of T cell receptor beta chains from one sample in a study of CD8+CD57+ T cells in acquired aplastic anemia. TCRdb passed the reads through MiXCR, listing each CDR3 protein once. The sample lists about 200,000 distinct CDR3 sequences; 34% were seen once. The specimen sequenced was sorted CD4+, CD8+, or CD8+CD57+ T cells (not recorded which) from PBMCs. The source is a human donor in good health, serving as a control. CDR3s include the opening cysteine and the closing phenylalanine or tryptophan. A D gene is named only where the DNA matches it firmly. The size of a clone is reported for some rows only, either as once, few or many, or as a class for expanded clones.

>many|-|TRBV2|TRBJ1-5
TGTGCCAGCAGTGGGGGGTGGCAGCAGCCCCAGCATTTT
CASSGGWQQPQHF
>many|-|TRBV2|TRBJ2-2
TGTGCCAGCAGCGGTCAGACCAACACCGGGGAGCTGTTTTTT
CASSGQTNTGELFF
>-|TRBD2|TRBV20-1|TRBJ2-1
TGCAGTGCCCCATCCTCCGGGACTAGATACAATGAGCAGTTCTTC
CSAPSSGTRYNEQFF
>-|-|TRBV15|TRBJ2-1
TGTGCCACCAGCAGAGAGGGTAGCGGCTACAATGAGCAGTTCTTC
CATSREGSGYNEQFF
>-|-|TRBV7-7|TRBJ2-7
TGTGCCAGCAGCCAGGCATCAACGTATGCCTACGAGCAGTACTTC
CASSQASTYAYEQYF
>-|-|TRBV10-3|TRBJ1-1
TGTGCCATCAGTGCAAGTCCCTTAGCAGATACGAACACTGAAGCTTTCTTT
CAISASPLADTNTEAFF
>few|-|TRBV27|TRBJ2-7
TGTGCCAGCAGTTCCTCAGGGAGAGGGGAGCAGTACTTC
CASSSSGRGEQYF
>-|-|TRBV5-1|TRBJ2-3
TGCGCCAGCAGCTTGGCAGGGGGTTTGAGGAGGGGAACCCGCACAGATACGCAGTATTTT
CASSLAGGLRRGTRTDTQYF
>many|-|TRBV5-6|TRBJ2-5
TGTGCCAGCAGCTTGCGGGTGGCGGGAAAGACCCAGTACTTC
CASSLRVAGKTQYF
>-|TRBD1|TRBV2|TRBJ1-2
TGTGCCAGCAGTGGGCAGGGGGGCTATGGCTACACCTTC
CASSGQGGYGYTF
>-|TRBD1|TRBV19|TRBJ1-2
TGTGCCACCCGACAGGGGAACTATGGCTACACCTTC
CATRQGNYGYTF
>few|TRBD2|TRBV4-2|TRBJ2-1
TGTGCCAGCAGCCAAGAAGGGACTAGCGGATTGAGCTCCTACAATGAGCAGTTCTTC
CASSQEGTSGLSSYNEQFF
>many|-|TRBV2|TRBJ1-6
TGTGCCAGCAATAAGGGAAAGAATTCACCCCTCCACTTT
CASNKGKNSPLHF
>-|-|TRBV2|TRBJ1-3
TGTGCCCGCAGTCGTACAGGCGGATCTGAAAACACCATATATTTT
CARSRTGGSENTIYF
>-|TRBD1|TRBV25-1|TRBJ1-2
TGTGCCAGCAGTGGGTACAGGGGGGTTCACTATGGCTACACCTTC
CASSGYRGVHYGYTF
>-|-|TRBV7-9|TRBJ2-7
TGTGCCAGCAGCCGACTGACGGGGCCCCCCTACGAGCAGTACTTC
CASSRLTGPPYEQYF
>many|-|TRBV20-1|TRBJ2-7
TGCAGTGCTAGAGACGGGAGAGGGGATGACGAGCAGTACTTC
CSARDGRGDDEQYF
>-|-|TRBV3-1|TRBJ1-1
TGTGCCAGCAGCCGTACAGTTATGAACACTGAAGCTTTCTTT
CASSRTVMNTEAFF
>many|-|TRBV6-1|TRBJ2-7
TGTGCCAGCAGGGCCGGGATCTACGAGCAGTACTTC
CASRAGIYEQYF
>-|TRBD2|TRBV7-8|TRBJ2-5
TGTGCCAGCAGCTTGGTTGCGGGGGGACAACTCCAAGAGACCCAGTACTTC
CASSLVAGGQLQETQYF
>-|TRBD1|TRBV15|TRBJ2-7
TGTGCCACCAGCAGAGGTTTGGGACAGGGAGTGGGCGAGCAGTACTTC
CATSRGLGQGVGEQYF
>-|-|TRBV10-3|TRBJ2-2
TGTGCCATCAGTGCCGAGGCGAACACCGGGGAGCTGTTTTTT
CAISAEANTGELFF
>few|-|TRBV12-3/TRBV12-4|TRBJ1-5
TGTGCCAGCAGTAGCCGGGCCCTGGGTTCACAGCCCCAGCATTTT
CASSSRALGSQPQHF
>-|-|TRBV19|TRBJ1-3
TGTGCCAGTAGTGTTGGTGTTGGCACCATATATTTT
CASSVGVGTIYF
>few|TRBD1|TRBV4-1|TRBJ1-6
TGCGCCAGCAGGAGGGGGCTCGGCTCCTATAATTCACCCCTCCACTTT
CASRRGLGSYNSPLHF
>-|-|TRBV2|TRBJ2-3
TGTGCCAGCAGTGAGGTGGTTAGGCTAGCCCCCCAACCTAGCCGAACAGATACGCAGTATTTT
CASSEVVRLAPQPSRTDTQYF
>-|TRBD2|TRBV10-3|TRBJ2-1
TGTGCCATCAGTGAGTCGGGTTGGCGGGGGATTGGGAATGAGCAGTTCTTC
CAISESGWRGIGNEQFF
>many|TRBD1|TRBV2|TRBJ2-7
TGTGCCAGCAGTGAAGCCCCGGTGACAGGGCCGAACGAGCAGTACTTC
CASSEAPVTGPNEQYF
>-|TRBD2|TRBV30|TRBJ2-3
TGTGCCTGGAGTGGCGGGAGGGGCAGCACAGATACGCAGTATTTT
CAWSGGRGSTDTQYF
>-|TRBD1|TRBV15|TRBJ1-6
TGTGCCACCAGCTGGGGGACAGGGGATTCACCCCTCCACTTT
CATSWGTGDSPLHF
>-|-|TRBV12-3/TRBV12-4|TRBJ2-7
TGTGCCAGCAGTTTTAAACAGGGCAGCGAGCAGTACTTC
CASSFKQGSEQYF
>many|-|TRBV29-1|TRBJ2-1
TGCAGCGTTGCGGCGGGCGTGACCGGCAATGAGCAGTTCTTC
CSVAAGVTGNEQFF
>-|-|TRBV24-1|TRBJ1-5
TGTGCCCCCCCCTGGAGAGGGAGTGGTGGGCAGCCCCAGCATTTT
CAPPWRGSGGQPQHF
>many|TRBD1|TRBV7-9|TRBJ1-2
TGTGCCAGCAGCACCGGGACAGGGGGAGTAGTAGGCTACACCTTC
CASSTGTGGVVGYTF
>-|-|TRBV29-1|TRBJ1-5
TGCAGCGTTGTGTCCAGGGGTGTGGAGACCCAGCATTTT
CSVVSRGVETQHF
>many|TRBD2|TRBV7-9|TRBJ2-3
TGTGCCAGCAGCCCGACGGGACTAGCGGGGATATATTTT
CASSPTGLAGIYF
>once|-|TRBV7-9|TRBJ1-1
TGTGCCAGTGACAGAAAGGGAACTGAAGCTTTCTTT
CASDRKGTEAFF
>-|-|TRBV29-1|TRBJ1-2
TGCAGCGCCTCCGGGACGAGGCTCTATGGCTACACCTTC
CSASGTRLYGYTF
>-|-|TRBV7-9|TRBJ1-2
TGTGCCAGCAGCTTAGACGGGGCTTTTACCTATGGCTACACCTTC
CASSLDGAFTYGYTF
>-|-|TRBV10-3|TRBJ1-3
TGTGCCGTCAGGGACGGGCTGGGAAACACCATATATTTT
CAVRDGLGNTIYF
>-|-|TRBV19|TRBJ1-4
TGTGCCAGTAGTTCAGGGGAAAAACTGTTTTTT
CASSSGEKLFF
>few|TRBD1|TRBV4-1|TRBJ2-2
TGCGCCAGCAGCCAGGACAGGGGGCTCGAGACCGGGGAGCTGTTTTTT
CASSQDRGLETGELFF
>-|-|TRBV14|TRBJ1-5
TGTGCCAGCAACACGGGGTCGCCCAATCAGCCCCAGCATTTT
CASNTGSPNQPQHF
>many|-|TRBV5-1|TRBJ2-1
TGCGCCAGCAGCATCGGGCCCAGCGCCAGCAATGAGCAGTTCTTC
CASSIGPSASNEQFF
>-|-|TRBV20-1|TRBJ1-2
TGCAGTGCTAGCGGAACCGGGACTTGGGATATCTATGGCTACACCTTC
CSASGTGTWDIYGYTF
>few|-|TRBV12-3/TRBV12-4|TRBJ1-2
TGTGCCAGCAGTTTAATACCTACGGGGACCGGACATGGCTACACCTTC
CASSLIPTGTGHGYTF
>once|TRBD1|TRBV30|TRBJ1-2
TGTGCCTGGAGGAGGACAGGGGTTTATGGCTGCACCTTC
CAWRRTGVYGCTF
>many|-|TRBV19|TRBJ2-7
TGTGCCAGCAAATCGTTCAGGGGATTCTACGAGCAGTACTTC
CASKSFRGFYEQYF